These T cell receptor beta chains were read from a single sample in a study of blood T cell repertoires in COVID-19. The method was immunoSEQ multiplex PCR; TCRdb's version includes in-frame clones alone and lacks a portion of them. The sample consists of about 200,000 clones, approximately 86% of them appearing once. The sample taken for sequencing was PBMCs or T cells enriched from blood (not recorded which). These receptors originate from a woman aged 40 to 49 with acute COVID-19. The CDR3 runs from the conserved cysteine through the conserved F or W. D genes are given only for firm matches. Rows give clone size only sometimes, using once, few, many, or a class for an expanded clone.

D: .; size: .; V: TRBV14; J: TRBJ2-1; DNA: TGTGCCAGCAGCCCCCAGGCGGGAAGGTACAATGAGCAGTTCTTC; CDR3: CASSPQAGRYNEQFF
D: .; size: .; V: TRBV19; J: TRBJ1-1; DNA: TGTGCCAGTAGTATCGACCACAGGATACGAAACACTGAAGCTTTCTTT; CDR3: CASSIDHRIRNTEAFF
D: .; size: .; V: TRBV2; J: TRBJ1-5; DNA: TGTGCCAGCAGTGCAGGGATGAGCAATCAGCCCCAGCATTTT; CDR3: CASSAGMSNQPQHF
D: TRBD2; size: .; V: TRBV5-4; J: TRBJ2-4; DNA: TGTGCCAGCAGTCCTGGACTAGTCCAAAACATTCAGTACTTC; CDR3: CASSPGLVQNIQYF
D: .; size: .; V: TRBV24-1; J: TRBJ1-5; DNA: TGTGCCACCAGTGACGGGAACCAGCCCCAGCATTTT; CDR3: CATSDGNQPQHF
D: .; size: .; V: TRBV27; J: TRBJ2-5; DNA: TGTGCCAGCAGTCCCTACGGGGTTGTAGAGACCCAGTACTTC; CDR3: CASSPYGVVETQYF
D: .; size: .; V: TRBV3-1/TRBV3-2; J: TRBJ2-5; DNA: TGTGCCAGCAGCTACGGAAGCGGCGGGGGCGAGACCCAGTACTTC; CDR3: CASSYGSGGGETQYF
D: TRBD2; size: .; V: TRBV28; J: TRBJ2-5; DNA: TGTGCCATGACGCGACCGGGACTAGAGTTCGGGACCCAGTACTTC; CDR3: CAMTRPGLEFGTQYF
D: TRBD1; size: .; V: TRBV5-4; J: TRBJ2-7; DNA: TGTGCCAGCAGCCCGGGACAGGGGGCGGGCGAGCAGTACTTC; CDR3: CASSPGQGAGEQYF
D: TRBD1; size: .; V: TRBV18; J: TRBJ2-7; DNA: TGTGCCAGCTCACCACGACAGGGGGTGTACGAGCAGTACTTC; CDR3: CASSPRQGVYEQYF
D: .; size: .; V: TRBV7-8; J: TRBJ1-3; DNA: TGTGCCAGCAGCTTGGGGTGGGCAGGGCCAAACTCTGGAAACACCATATATTTT; CDR3: CASSLGWAGPNSGNTIYF
D: TRBD1; size: .; V: TRBV5-1; J: TRBJ1-1; DNA: TGCGCCAGCAGCGTGGACAGGGGCACTGAAGCTTTCTTT; CDR3: CASSVDRGTEAFF
D: .; size: .; V: TRBV7-2; J: TRBJ2-1; DNA: TGTGCCAGCAGCGGAGGGCCCCGCAATGAGCAGTTCTTC; CDR3: CASSGGPRNEQFF
D: .; size: .; V: TRBV5-6; J: TRBJ2-3; DNA: TGTGCCAGCAGCGAGACCGGGACTCCCACAGATACGCAGTATTTT; CDR3: CASSETGTPTDTQYF
D: .; size: .; V: TRBV9; J: TRBJ2-5; DNA: TGTGCCAGCGGGGAGGAGACCCAGTACTTC; CDR3: CASGEETQYF
D: TRBD1; size: .; V: TRBV3-1/TRBV3-2; J: TRBJ1-2; DNA: TGTGCCAGCAGTCACAACCCGACAGGGAACTATGGCTACACCTTC; CDR3: CASSHNPTGNYGYTF
D: .; size: .; V: TRBV27; J: TRBJ1-5; DNA: TGTGCCAGCAGTTCTGGGGCAGCTCAGCCCCAGCATTTT; CDR3: CASSSGAAQPQHF
D: .; size: few; V: TRBV27; J: TRBJ1-5; DNA: TGTGCCAGCAGTCGGGGAACGGAGGGCAATCAGCCCCAGCATTTT; CDR3: CASSRGTEGNQPQHF
D: .; size: .; V: TRBV28; J: TRBJ2-7; DNA: TGTGCCAGCAGTTTCCAAGGGGTAAGCTCCTACGAGCAGTACTTC; CDR3: CASSFQGVSSYEQYF
D: TRBD2; size: .; V: TRBV5-6; J: TRBJ2-7; DNA: TGTGCCAGCAGCTTGGGACTAGCGGGAGGCGAGCAGTACTTC; CDR3: CASSLGLAGGEQYF
D: .; size: once; V: TRBV15; J: TRBJ1-2; DNA: TGTGCCACCAGCACCGATCCAGGGGTCTCCTATGGCTACACCTTC; CDR3: CATSTDPGVSYGYTF
D: .; size: .; V: TRBV11-3; J: TRBJ2-2; DNA: TGTGCCAGCGGAGCCGGGACTTTGAACACCGGGGAGCTGTTTTTT; CDR3: CASGAGTLNTGELFF
D: .; size: .; V: TRBV18; J: TRBJ2-3; DNA: TGTGCCAGCTCACCTCCGGGACTCCTAGATACGCAGTATTTT; CDR3: CASSPPGLLDTQYF
D: TRBD1; size: .; V: TRBV10-3; J: TRBJ2-3; DNA: TGTGCCATCAACCAAGGGGACAGTGGCACAGATACGCAGTATTTT; CDR3: CAINQGDSGTDTQYF
D: TRBD1; size: .; V: TRBV5-4; J: TRBJ2-1; DNA: TGTGCCAGCAGCTTGGGACAGGGTTGGGACAATGAGCAGTTCTTC; CDR3: CASSLGQGWDNEQFF
D: .; size: .; V: TRBV27; J: TRBJ2-5; DNA: TGTGCCAGCAGTTTGGTGGGGGCTAGCAGGAGTGGAACCCAAGAGACCCAGTACTTC; CDR3: CASSLVGASRSGTQETQYF
D: TRBD2; size: .; V: TRBV4-1; J: TRBJ2-7; DNA: TGCGCCAGCAGCCAAGTAGGGGGCGGGAGGGCGGTGGGCGAGCAGTACTTC; CDR3: CASSQVGGGRAVGEQYF
D: .; size: .; V: TRBV14; J: TRBJ2-7; DNA: TGTGCCAGCAGCCAAGATTCGAGAATTCCATACGAGCAGTACTTC; CDR3: CASSQDSRIPYEQYF
D: .; size: .; V: TRBV5-1; J: TRBJ2-4; DNA: TGCGCCAGCAGCTTTGACAGCCGAAACATTCAGTACTTC; CDR3: CASSFDSRNIQYF
D: TRBD1; size: .; V: TRBV27; J: TRBJ2-3; DNA: TGTGCCAGCAGTCGGAGACAGGGTGTTGGCACAGATACGCAGTATTTT; CDR3: CASSRRQGVGTDTQYF
D: TRBD1; size: .; V: TRBV14; J: TRBJ2-7; DNA: TGTGCCAGCAGCCAAGTGGGGACAGAGACCTACGAGCAGTACTTC; CDR3: CASSQVGTETYEQYF
D: .; size: .; V: TRBV7-9; J: TRBJ2-5; DNA: TGTGCCAGCAGCTCCGTCGGGAAAGAGACCCAGTACTTC; CDR3: CASSSVGKETQYF
D: TRBD2; size: .; V: TRBV4-2; J: TRBJ2-2; DNA: TGTGCCAGCAGCCTTGGACTAGCGAGAAACACCGGGGAGCTGTTTTTT; CDR3: CASSLGLARNTGELFF
D: .; size: .; V: TRBV5-6; J: TRBJ1-5; DNA: TGTGCCAGCAGCTTCCAGGACAGAACAAATCAGCCCCAGCATTTT; CDR3: CASSFQDRTNQPQHF
D: .; size: .; V: TRBV12-5; J: TRBJ2-1; DNA: TGTGCTAGTTCTGGAAGGGGTTTTGATGAGCAGTTCTTC; CDR3: CASSGRGFDEQFF
D: .; size: few; V: TRBV13; J: TRBJ2-1; DNA: TGTGCCAGCAGTCGACGGACTGCCAATGAGCAGTTCTTC; CDR3: CASSRRTANEQFF
D: .; size: .; V: TRBV3-1/TRBV3-2; J: TRBJ1-5; DNA: TGTGCCAGCAGCCAAGGAACAGGTACGCCGCCCCAGCATTTT; CDR3: CASSQGTGTPPQHF
D: TRBD2; size: .; V: TRBV19; J: TRBJ2-7; DNA: TGTGCCAGTAGTCCGTGGACTAGCGGGAGAGGGGAGCAGTACTTC; CDR3: CASSPWTSGRGEQYF
D: .; size: .; V: TRBV9; J: TRBJ1-5; DNA: TGTGCCAGCAGCGTAGGTCTAGGGACTGGGGGCAATCAGCCCCAGCATTTT; CDR3: CASSVGLGTGGNQPQHF
D: .; size: .; V: TRBV5-1; J: TRBJ2-5; DNA: TGCGCCAGCAGCTTGGCCGACAGAAAGACCCAGTACTTC; CDR3: CASSLADRKTQYF
D: TRBD2; size: .; V: TRBV7-8; J: TRBJ2-3; DNA: TGTGCCAGCAGCTTGTACGGGGGGAGCACAGATACGCAGTATTTT; CDR3: CASSLYGGSTDTQYF
D: .; size: .; V: TRBV7-3; J: TRBJ2-1; DNA: TGTGCCAGCAGCCCCGATGGCGGGACCGGGAATGAGCAGTTCTTC; CDR3: CASSPDGGTGNEQFF
D: TRBD2; size: once; V: TRBV9; J: TRBJ2-1; DNA: TGTGCCAGCACCTTCGGACTAGACGGCAATGAGCAGTTCTTC; CDR3: CASTFGLDGNEQFF
D: .; size: .; V: TRBV7-3; J: TRBJ2-1; DNA: TGTGCCAGCAGCTTAACGGGACTCAATGAGCAGTTCTTC; CDR3: CASSLTGLNEQFF
D: .; size: .; V: TRBV7-2; J: TRBJ1-5; DNA: TGTGCCAGCAGCTCCTACGCAGGGTTTGACAATCAGCCCCAGCATTTT; CDR3: CASSSYAGFDNQPQHF
D: .; size: .; V: TRBV7-9; J: TRBJ2-2; DNA: TGTGCCAGCAGCTCGGACACTTACACCGGGGAGCTGTTTTTT; CDR3: CASSSDTYTGELFF
D: TRBD2; size: .; V: TRBV11-3; J: TRBJ2-7; DNA: TGTGCCAGCAGCACCAGCGGGGGGAGCTCCTACGAGCAGTACTTC; CDR3: CASSTSGGSSYEQYF
D: TRBD1; size: once; V: TRBV18; J: TRBJ1-5; DNA: TGTGCCAGCTCAGAGACAGGGAGCAATCAGCCCCAGCATTTT; CDR3: CASSETGSNQPQHF
D: TRBD1; size: once; V: TRBV24-1; J: TRBJ2-7; DNA: TGTGCCACCAGTGATCGGACAGGGGCAAGGTACGAGCAGTACTTC; CDR3: CATSDRTGARYEQYF
D: TRBD2; size: .; V: TRBV4-1; J: TRBJ2-5; DNA: TGCGCCAGCAGCCTAACCGGGACTAGCGGGAGGGCCCTCCGGGAGACCCAGTACTTC; CDR3: CASSLTGTSGRALRETQYF
D: TRBD1; size: .; V: TRBV18; J: TRBJ2-5; DNA: TGTGCCAGCTCACCAGGACAGGGGCCGACGGAGACCCAGTACTTC; CDR3: CASSPGQGPTETQYF
D: TRBD1; size: .; V: TRBV24-1; J: TRBJ1-2; DNA: TGTGCCACCAGGCCTGGGGGGACAGGGGGCTATGGCTACACCTTC; CDR3: CATRPGGTGGYGYTF
D: TRBD1; size: many; V: TRBV3-1/TRBV3-2; J: TRBJ1-1; DNA: TGTGCCAGCAGCCAAGCGTCGACAGGGTCAGCTTTCTTT; CDR3: CASSQASTGSAFF
D: .; size: once; V: TRBV27; J: TRBJ1-1; DNA: TGTGCCAGCACGACGGGGAACACTGAAGCTTTCTTT; CDR3: CASTTGNTEAFF
D: TRBD2; size: .; V: TRBV5-1; J: TRBJ2-5; DNA: TGCGCCAGCAGCCCCGGGGGGACTAGCGGGAGCGGCGGAGAGACCCAGTACTTC; CDR3: CASSPGGTSGSGGETQYF
D: .; size: .; V: TRBV5-4; J: TRBJ1-4; DNA: TGTGCCAGCAGCTTGAAACAGGGCGAGGAAAAACTGTTTTTT; CDR3: CASSLKQGEEKLFF
D: .; size: few; V: TRBV4-2; J: TRBJ1-5; DNA: TGTGCCAGCAGCCTTGGGGCAGTTCAGCCCCAGCATTTT; CDR3: CASSLGAVQPQHF
D: .; size: .; V: TRBV5-8; J: TRBJ1-2; DNA: TGTGCCAGCAGCTTGGACTTCGCTAACTATGGCTACACCTTC; CDR3: CASSLDFANYGYTF
D: TRBD1; size: .; V: TRBV5-1; J: TRBJ2-5; DNA: TGCGCCAGCAGCCTCGGGACAGTCGATCAAGAGACCCAGTACTTC; CDR3: CASSLGTVDQETQYF